Listed below are T cell receptor beta chains from one sample, sequenced in a study of OX40 agonist ivuxolimab in advanced cancers. The protocol was immunoSEQ multiplex PCR, while the TCRdb copy is restricted to in-frame clones and leaves out a portion. The top ten hold roughly 0.32% of the sample, which has about 80,000 clones, about nine tenths seen once. The sequencing here drew on CD4+ or CD8+ T cells sorted from blood, taken in a trial of the OX40 agonist ivuxolimab. The receptors shown here come from an adult with an advanced solid tumor such as melanoma, head and neck, liver or kidney cancer. Each CDR3 is given with its conserved first and last residue. D genes are given only for firm matches. The size entry is marked missing in some rows and otherwise reads once, few, many or a size class.

CDR3aa	CDR3nt	abundance	v_gene	d_gene	j_gene
CASSFNRPSYNEQFF	TGCGCCAGCAGCTTCAACAGGCCCTCCTACAATGAGCAGTTCTTC	-	TRBV5-1	-	TRBJ2-1
CATSRGQGTNEKLFF	TGTGCCACCAGCAGAGGGCAGGGGACTAATGAAAAACTGTTTTTT	once	TRBV15	-	TRBJ1-4
CASSHNRDPTDTQYF	TGCGCCAGCAGCCATAATAGGGACCCCACAGATACGCAGTATTTT	-	TRBV4-1	-	TRBJ2-3
CASSQEPGQRTFF	TGCGCCAGCAGCCAAGAGCCGGGACAGAGGACTTTCTTT	-	TRBV4-3	TRBD1	TRBJ1-1
CASSFLAGGTGELFF	TGTGCCAGCAGCTTTCTAGCGGGGGGTACCGGGGAGCTGTTTTTT	-	TRBV5-5	TRBD2	TRBJ2-2
CATGPGLAGPTDTQYF	TGTGCCACCGGCCCGGGGCTAGCGGGGCCCACAGATACGCAGTATTTT	-	TRBV15	TRBD2	TRBJ2-3
CASSLGTFYEQYF	TGTGCCAGCAGCTTAGGGACTTTCTACGAGCAGTACTTC	-	TRBV11-2	-	TRBJ2-7
CASSGGQGGHQPQHF	TGTGCCAGCAGTGGGGGACAGGGAGGACATCAGCCCCAGCATTTT	once	TRBV28	TRBD1	TRBJ1-5
CASSAGPLGAEAFF	TGTGCCAGCAGTGCGGGACCGCTCGGGGCTGAAGCTTTCTTT	-	TRBV6-1	-	TRBJ1-1
CASIRQGPYGYTF	TGTGCCAGCATCAGGCAGGGGCCTTATGGCTACACCTTC	-	TRBV28	-	TRBJ1-2
CASQGLRGSTEAFF	TGTGCCAGCCAGGGGCTCCGGGGCAGCACTGAAGCTTTCTTT	-	TRBV2	-	TRBJ1-1
CASSSAWRENSPLHF	TGTGCCAGCAGCTCGGCCTGGAGGGAAAATTCACCCCTCCACTTT	-	TRBV5-4	-	TRBJ1-6
CASSPPADTQYF	TGTGCCAGCTCACCACCGGCAGATACGCAGTATTTT	-	TRBV18	-	TRBJ2-3
CAWSVQSVSPLHF	TGTGCCTGGAGTGTACAGTCAGTCTCACCCCTCCACTTT	-	TRBV30	-	TRBJ1-6
CASSQDGASGSRNEQFF	TGCGCCAGCAGCCAAGATGGGGCTAGCGGGAGTAGGAATGAGCAGTTCTTC	-	TRBV4-3	TRBD2	TRBJ2-1
CASSLFMGRQRDQPQHF	TGTGCCAGCAGCTTGTTCATGGGAAGACAGAGGGATCAGCCCCAGCATTTT	-	TRBV5-6	-	TRBJ1-5
CASSLRQDDYGYTF	TGTGCCAGCAGCCTAAGACAGGATGACTATGGCTACACCTTC	-	TRBV9	-	TRBJ1-2
CASSQGISYEQYF	TGTGCCTCGTCACAGGGGATCTCCTACGAGCAGTACTTC	-	TRBV28	TRBD1	TRBJ2-7
CASSPWGYEQYF	TGTGCCAGCAGCCCATGGGGTTACGAGCAGTACTTC	few	TRBV7-2	-	TRBJ2-7
CASSLGLAAGDEQFF	TGTGCCAGCAGCTTAGGACTAGCGGCTGGGGATGAGCAGTTCTTC	-	TRBV7-2	TRBD2	TRBJ2-1
CASRRASNYGYTF	TGTGCCAGCAGGAGGGCCAGCAACTATGGCTACACCTTC	-	TRBV28	-	TRBJ1-2
CASSLGSIRRNEKLFF	TGTGCCAGCAGCTTGGGTTCGATCAGGCGTAATGAAAAACTGTTTTTT	-	TRBV11-2	-	TRBJ1-4
CASSPSGGRGNQPQHF	TGTGCCAGCTCACCCTCGGGAGGGAGGGGCAATCAGCCCCAGCATTTT	once	TRBV18	-	TRBJ1-5
CASPGTYGYTF	TGTGCCTCACCAGGGACCTATGGCTACACCTTC	medium-sized	TRBV30	-	TRBJ1-2
CASSPPAGVNYNEQFF	TGTGCCAGCTCACCGCCGGCAGGGGTGAACTACAATGAGCAGTTCTTC	-	TRBV18	-	TRBJ2-1
CASDRARGQFF	TGTGCCAGTGACAGGGCTCGGGGGCAGTTCTTC	once	TRBV2	TRBD1	TRBJ2-1
CASSLRGGHTEAFF	TGTGCCAGCAGCTTACGTGGGGGCCACACTGAAGCTTTCTTT	-	TRBV7-6	-	TRBJ1-1
CASSGGQGPNYGYTF	TGTGCCAGCAGCGGAGGGCAGGGGCCGAACTATGGCTACACCTTC	-	TRBV9	-	TRBJ1-2
CASSPGSNQPQHF	TGTGCCAGCAGCCCAGGTAGCAATCAGCCCCAGCATTTT	-	TRBV7-2	-	TRBJ1-5
CASSLQGFQPQHF	TGTGCCAGCAGTCTACAGGGGTTCCAGCCCCAGCATTTT	-	TRBV6-6	TRBD1	TRBJ1-5
CASSLAGGVGEQYF	TGTGCCAGCAGCTTAGCTGGGGGGGTCGGCGAGCAGTACTTC	-	TRBV7-7	TRBD2	TRBJ2-7
CASSETGGRYYGYTF	TGTGCCAGCAGTGAAACAGGGGGTCGGTACTATGGCTACACCTTC	-	TRBV25-1	TRBD1	TRBJ1-2
CASTIGTGGRETQYF	TGTGCCAGCACCATAGGTACAGGGGGCAGGGAGACCCAGTACTTC	-	TRBV6-1	TRBD1	TRBJ2-5
CASSQFRGNTEAFF	TGTGCCAGCAGCCAGTTCCGGGGAAACACTGAAGCTTTCTTT	-	TRBV6-5	-	TRBJ1-1
CASTETGNTIYF	TGTGCCAGCACCGAAACCGGAAACACCATATATTTT	-	TRBV6-1	-	TRBJ1-3
CASSLGGWTGLNTDTQYF	TGCGCCAGCAGCTTGGGGGGATGGACAGGGCTGAACACAGATACGCAGTATTTT	-	TRBV5-1	TRBD1	TRBJ2-3
CASSLPPRRGRETQYF	TGTGCCAGCAGCTTACCCCCCCGCAGGGGGCGAGAGACCCAGTACTTC	-	TRBV7-2	TRBD1	TRBJ2-5
CASSYEWGLAGDWNF	TGTGCCAGCAGTTACGAATGGGGGCTAGCGGGAGATTGGAATTTT	-	TRBV6-5	TRBD2	TRBJ2-3
CASSDDSSGANVLTF	TGTGCCAGCAGCGACGACAGCTCTGGGGCCAACGTCCTGACTTTC	-	TRBV13	-	TRBJ2-6
CASSGGVGNTIYF	TGTGCCAGCTCAGGCGGAGTAGGAAACACCATATATTTT	-	TRBV18	-	TRBJ1-3
CASSLGGSRSYEQYF	TGTGCCAGCAGCTTGGGAGGCAGCCGATCCTACGAGCAGTACTTC	-	TRBV5-4	-	TRBJ2-7
CASSQTASGNTIYF	TGCGCCAGCAGCCAGACAGCCTCTGGAAACACCATATATTTT	once	TRBV5-1	-	TRBJ1-3
CASGRGHEKLFF	TGTGCCAGCGGACGTGGTCACGAAAAACTGTTTTTT	once	TRBV6-6	-	TRBJ1-4
CASSGQAAGTDTQYF	TGTGCCAGTTCCGGACAGGCGGCTGGCACAGATACGCAGTATTTT	-	TRBV19	TRBD1	TRBJ2-3
CASSLEGDFETQYF	TGTGCCAGCAGCTTAGAAGGAGACTTCGAGACCCAGTACTTC	-	TRBV11-3	-	TRBJ2-5
CASSRGTSSYEQYF	TGTGCCAGCAGTCGCGGCACCTCCTCCTACGAGCAGTACTTC	few	TRBV27	-	TRBJ2-7
CASSPQFTVEANYGYTF	TGTGCCAGCAGCCCCCAGTTCACAGTCGAAGCTAACTATGGCTACACCTTC	-	TRBV7-2	-	TRBJ1-2
CARSFLWRWSTDTQYF	TGTGCCAGAAGCTTTCTCTGGAGATGGTCCACAGATACGCAGTATTTT	-	TRBV5-3	-	TRBJ2-3
CASSRTSGRETQYF	TGTGCCAGCAGCCGGACTAGCGGCAGAGAGACCCAGTACTTC	-	TRBV7-2	TRBD2	TRBJ2-5
CAIKGRDSNQPQHF	TGTGCCATCAAAGGCCGGGACAGTAATCAGCCCCAGCATTTT	-	TRBV6-1	TRBD1	TRBJ1-5